The 4 T cell receptor beta chains below were found in one sample sequenced in a study of T-cell memory formation after mild COVID-19. TCRdb re-derived calls from the 5' RACE reads in MiXCR, one entry per CDR3 protein. The sample has 350,000 to 500,000 distinct CDR3 sequences, 15% to 20% seen once. Specimen: PBMCs or a T cell subset sorted from them (not recorded which). All receptors come from a young man who had mild COVID-19 (a few samples of this study predate the infection). Cell type and time point are not known.

J is TRBJ2-3 and V is TRBV6-5, with 13 bases fitting TRBD2. Germline V gene lookup returns CDR1 MNHEY and CDR2 SVGAGI. This CDR3 is built from 16 residues. J gave up 9 bases and V 6 bases, and 12 bases lay outside the gene matches. The DNA of the CDR3 is TGTGCCAGCAGGCTACTAGCGGGGGGGCCCGTGGGGACGCAGTATTTT. The encoded protein is CASRLLAGGPVGTQYF.

A few counts support this clonotype. This chain links TRBV20-1 with TRBJ1-6; D uncertain. The germline V and J ends were trimmed by 1 base and 5 bases, with 6 bases remaining between them. This CDR3 region has 13 residues. Germline CDR1 and CDR2: DFQATT and SNEGSKA (reference sequence). CDR3 amino acids: CSARAGDNSPLHF. The DNA of the CDR3 is TGCAGTGCTAGAGCCGGGGATAATTCACCCCTCCACTTT.

V and J are TRBV6-5 and TRBJ2-3; 12 nucleotides agree with TRBD2. The germline CDR1 and CDR2 sequences are MNHEY and SVGAGI. The CDR3 consists of 17 residues. J gave up 9 bases and V 4 bases, and 14 bases lay outside the gene matches. CDR3 nucleotides: TGTGCCAGCAGTTCGCCCCCCCTAGCGGGGGGGTTTACGACGCAGTATTTT. Translating it yields CASSSPPLAGGFTTQYF.

This clonotype was picked up a small number of times. This rearrangement joins TRBV7-2 to TRBJ2-7; D unresolved. Trimming stripped 0 bases from V and 8 bases from J, with 8 bases between. CDR1 is SGHTA, CDR2 FQGNSA, per germline. This CDR3 has 12 residues. The CDR3 nucleotides read TGTGCCAGCAGCTTAGCAGGCCCGAAGCAGTACTTC. Protein product: CASSLAGPKQYF.